Following are 28 T cell receptor beta chains from one sample sequenced in a study of PD-1 blockade in classical Hodgkin lymphoma. Profiled with immunoSEQ multiplex PCR; TCRdb holds only in-frame clones, not every one. The repertoire holds tens of thousands of clones, with about four fifths as singletons. Time point meaning: cycle 4 day 1 (C4D1), after 6 weeks of nivolumab. All trial patients relapsed after autologous stem cell transplantation. Thawed PBMCs were the source of CD4+ T cells, purified by magnetic negative selection. The sample was CD4+ T cells from blood, taken before the fourth cycle of nivolumab. These receptor sequences come from a human donor with classical Hodgkin lymphoma.

The J gene is TRBJ2-1, the V gene TRBV2; perhaps TRBD1 as D (6 bases). The germline V and J ends were trimmed by 6 bases and 14 bases, with 23 bases remaining between them. CDR1 is SNHLY and CDR2 is FYNNEI in the germline V gene. This CDR3 is built from 14 residues. The CDR3: CASSAQASTGKEFF. The CDR3 DNA is TGTGCCAGCAGCGCGCAGGCGTCTACAGGGAAGGAGTTCTTC.

This rearrangement joins TRBV7-2 to TRBJ2-3; D unclear. The CDR3 runs 13 residues. Trimming took off 2 bases at V and 0 bases at J, with 3 bases between the two ends. From germline, CDR1 is SGHTA and CDR2 FQGNSA. As DNA, the CDR3 is TGTGCCAGCAGCTTATTTAGCACAGATACGCAGTATTTT. It codes for CASSLFSTDTQYF.

The CDR3 DNA follows: TGTGCCAGCAGCTCCGGGACACCTGAACTTTACGAGCAGTACTTC. Its translation is CASSSGTPELYEQYF. The rearrangement joins TRBV5-5 to TRBJ2-7, with D tentatively TRBD1 (6 bases). Trimming removed 3 bases from V and 4 bases from J, with 17 bases in between. Per germline, CDR1 SGHKS and CDR2 YYEKEE (reference sequence). There are 15 residues in the CDR3.

This clone was seen more than once but under ten times. V is TRBV10-3 and J is TRBJ1-5; possible D gene TRBD1, 6 bases. Trimming left V 6 bases short and J 7 bases short, with 16 bases between. CDR1 is ENHRY, CDR2 SYGVKD, per germline. The CDR3 runs to 14 residues. CDR3 DNA sequence: TGTGCCATCAGACAACAGGGAGGTGGCCAGCCCCAGCATTTT. Translating it yields CAIRQQGGGQPQHF.

The rearrangement joins TRBV19 to TRBJ1-5; D unclear. CDR1 and CDR2 from the germline V gene are LNHDA and SQIVND (reference sequence). The CDR3 runs to 15 residues. Trimming cost V 3 bases and J 3 bases, with 12 bases left between them. The CDR3 loop reads CASSIGRVFNQPQHF. The CDR3 DNA follows: TGTGCCAGTAGTATCGGGCGGGTATTCAATCAGCCCCAGCATTTT.

This chain uses TRBV5-1 with TRBJ1-1; D unclear. CDR1 SGHRS and CDR2 YFSETQ come from the germline V gene. The V end was cut by 4 bases, the J end by 0 bases, with 16 bases between. The CDR3 runs 16 residues. CDR3 sequence reads: CASSPERGGMNTEAFF. The CDR3 region has the DNA TGCGCCAGCAGCCCAGAAAGAGGAGGTATGAACACTGAAGCTTTCTTT.

The V and J genes are TRBV6-5 and TRBJ2-6; D gene uncertain. CDR3 length: 15 amino acids. V was trimmed by 2 bases and J by 1 base, leaving 6 bases between them. CDR1 MNHEY and CDR2 SVGAGI come from the germline V gene. In DNA, the CDR3 is TGTGCCAGCAGTTACGATCCTTCTGGGGCCAACGTCCTGACTTTC. It yields the protein CASSYDPSGANVLTF.

The V gene is TRBV5-1, the J gene TRBJ1-2; D is unclear. Germline-derived CDR1 and CDR2 are SGHRS and YFSETQ. The CDR3 spans 16 residues. V was trimmed by 0 bases and J by 5 bases, leaving 17 bases between them. The CDR3 here is CASSLGSPPLTYGYTF. The CDR3, as DNA: TGCGCCAGCAGCTTGGGTAGTCCCCCACTAACGTATGGCTACACCTTC.

The chain has TRBV5-1 and TRBJ1-5; TRBD1 matches 9 bases. V dropped 4 bases and J dropped 7; count of bases not matched to a gene: 6. This CDR3 is built from 14 residues. CDR1 is SGHRS, CDR2 YFSETQ, per germline. DNA of the CDR3: TGCGCCAGCAGCCCCACAGGGGGCCGGCAGCCCCAGCATTTT. It codes for CASSPTGGRQPQHF.

The CDR3 sequence: CASSLSDRGPRTGELFF. The CDR3 DNA reads TGCGCCAGCAGCTTGTCAGATAGGGGCCCTCGCACCGGGGAGCTGTTTTTT. The rearrangement links TRBV5-1 to TRBJ2-2; D is perhaps TRBD1 (5 bases). The germline gives CDR1 SGHRS, CDR2 YFSETQ. The CDR3 extends over 17 amino acids. Trimming took 1 base from V and 4 from J, leaving 17 bases between them.

The chain links TRBV7-9 to TRBJ2-7; D may correspond to TRBD1 or TRBD2 (5 bases each). V lost 3 bases to trimming and J lost 5 bases, with 8 bases between them. From germline, CDR1 is SEHNR and CDR2 FQNEAQ (reference sequence). This CDR3 is built from 12 residues. CDR3: CASSFLGDEQYF. CDR3 DNA: TGTGCCAGCAGCTTTTTGGGGGACGAGCAGTACTTC.

This chain joins TRBV5-1 and TRBJ2-7, with D perhaps matching TRBD2 (5 bases). CDR1 and CDR2 (germline): SGHRS, YFSETQ. V was pared by 0 bases and J by 0 bases, with 13 bases between. The CDR3 spans 16 residues. The CDR3 DNA reads as TGCGCCAGCAGCTTGGTAGGAGCGGTGAGCTCCTACGAGCAGTACTTC. Protein sequence: CASSLVGAVSSYEQYF.

This rearrangement joins TRBV7-8 to TRBJ2-2; D unclear. V was clipped by 3 bases and J by 5 bases, with 4 bases between them. The germline CDR1 and CDR2 sequences are SGHVS and FQNEAQ. The CDR3 runs to 12 residues. CDR3 in amino acids: CASSLSTGELFF. DNA for the CDR3: TGTGCCAGCAGCTTGAGTACCGGGGAGCTGTTTTTT.

V usage is TRBV28 and J usage is TRBJ1-1; weak D call: TRBD1 (6 bases). Deletions cut 2 bases from V and 6 bases from J, with 19 bases between. There are 16 residues in the CDR3. Germline lookup yields CDR1 MDHEN and CDR2 SYDVKM. The chain's CDR3 is CASSLAGAGGAAEAFF. CDR3 nucleotides: TGTGCCAGCAGTTTAGCGGGCGCGGGGGGCGCGGCTGAAGCTTTCTTT.

The V and J genes are TRBV28 and TRBJ1-1; weak D call: TRBD1 (5 bases). Trimming took 3 bases from V and 0 from J, leaving 17 bases between them. CDR3 length: 17 residues. The germline V gene has CDR1 MDHEN and CDR2 SYDVKM. CDR3 region: CASSFLGTSPVNTEAFF. The CDR3 DNA follows: TGTGCCAGCAGTTTCCTAGGGACGTCCCCAGTGAACACTGAAGCTTTCTTT.

The V and J genes are TRBV25-1 and TRBJ2-7; possibly TRBD1 for D (5 bases). Germline CDR1 and CDR2: MGHDK and SYGVNS. The CDR3 runs to 14 residues. The V end was cut by 4 bases, the J end by 3 bases, with 13 bases between. The DNA of the CDR3 is TGTGCCAGCAGTGCGAAGGGGCAGCACTACGAGCAGTACTTC. Amino acid sequence: CASSAKGQHYEQYF.

This CDR3 reads CASSHQGLTITDTQYF. The CDR3 DNA is TGCGCCAGCAGCCACCAGGGACTGACGATCACAGATACGCAGTATTTT. V is TRBV5-1 and J is TRBJ2-3; weak D call: TRBD2 (6 bases). CDR3 length equals 16 residues. Germline V gene data show CDR1 as SGHRS and CDR2 as YFSETQ. V shed 4 bases and J shed 2 bases, with 17 bases lying between them.

This chain connects TRBV4-2 to TRBJ2-3, with 10 bases fitting TRBD2. Germline values: CDR1 LGHNA, CDR2 YNFKEQ. This CDR3 is 18 amino acids long. Trimming took 5 bases from V and 3 from J; bases not matched to a gene: 14. CDR3 nucleotide sequence: TGTGCCAGCAGCAAAACCTTAGCGGGGGGCACGGGTACAGATACGCAGTATTTT. It specifies CASSKTLAGGTGTDTQYF.

The chain is built from TRBV7-9 and TRBJ1-1; D not resolved. CDR1 and CDR2 from the germline V gene are SEHNR and FQNEAQ (reference sequence). V lost 5 bases to trimming and J lost 3 bases, with 10 bases between them. The CDR3 has 13 amino acids. The DNA of the CDR3 is TGTGCCAGCAGCGTTAGGGAGTACACTGAAGCTTTCTTT. It translates to CASSVREYTEAFF.

V is TRBV6-4 and J is TRBJ2-5; 12 positions agree with TRBD2. From germline, CDR1 is MRHNA and CDR2 SNTAGT. The length of the CDR3 is 18 residues. V dropped 2 bases and J dropped 5; count of bases not matched to a gene: 12. In nucleotides, the CDR3 is TGTGCCAGCAGTGACAGGCTAGCGGGGGGGCGTCCTCTCGAGACCCAGTACTTC. Amino acid sequence: CASSDRLAGGRPLETQYF.

The chain recombines TRBV6-5 with TRBJ2-1; 9 nucleotides line up with TRBD1. Germline V gives CDR1 MNHEY, CDR2 SVGAGI. The V gene end was trimmed by 5 bases and the J gene end by 4 bases; junction bases not matched to a gene: 6. There are 15 residues in the CDR3. The CDR3 nucleotides are TGTGCCAGCAGTGCGACCGGGACAGGGTACAATGAGCAGTTCTTC. Its protein product is CASSATGTGYNEQFF.

The chain combines TRBV5-1 with TRBJ1-5, with D perhaps TRBD1 (6 bases). This CDR3 has 15 amino acids. Deletions cut 0 bases from V and 5 bases from J, with 12 bases between. In germline, CDR1 is SGHRS, CDR2 YFSETQ. The CDR3 nucleotides read TGCGCCAGCAGCTTGGCCGGAGAGGGGGATCAGCCCCAGCATTTT. Its protein product is CASSLAGEGDQPQHF.

V gene TRBV4-1 combines with J gene TRBJ2-5; 9 positions match TRBD2. The CDR3 has 19 residues. Trimming removed 0 bases from V and 3 bases from J; junction bases left unmatched: 14. From germline, CDR1 is MGHRA and CDR2 YSYEKL. The CDR3 spells CASSQDGQRGAQNKETQYF. Here the CDR3 DNA reads TGCGCCAGCAGCCAAGATGGGCAGCGGGGGGCGCAGAACAAAGAGACCCAGTACTTC.

The chain joins TRBV4-1 to TRBJ2-2; the match to TRBD1 covers 9 bases. The CDR3 loop spans 15 amino acids. V lost 8 bases and J lost 6; bases outside the gene matches: 10. CDR1 MGHRA and CDR2 YSYEKL come from the germline V gene. CDR3 in amino acids: CASSDRGFSAGELFF. DNA for the CDR3: TGCGCCAGCTCGGACAGGGGATTTAGTGCCGGGGAGCTGTTTTTT.

This clone was seen only a few times. The chain uses TRBV11-3 and TRBJ2-2; D might be TRBD2 (7 bases). Trimming shortened V by 4 bases and J by 6 bases, and 15 bases separated the two germline ends. The germline gives CDR1 SGHNT, CDR2 YENEEA. CDR3 length: 15 residues. CDR3 DNA sequence: TGTGCCAGCAGCTCATCCCCCGGGGGGCCCGGGGAGCTGTTTTTT. It translates to CASSSSPGGPGELFF.

This chain connects TRBV14 to TRBJ1-3, with D tentatively TRBD1 (6 bases). Germline assignment: CDR1 SGHDN and CDR2 FVKESK. This CDR3 contains 18 residues. Trimming removed 4 bases at V and 0 bases at J, with 19 bases between. The CDR3 DNA reads TGTGCCAGCAGCCCCAAACCAGGGGCCACCTTCTCTGGAAACACCATATATTTT. This translates into CASSPKPGATFSGNTIYF.

A few counts support this clone. The chain employs TRBV19 and TRBJ1-3; D gene ambiguous. Germline-derived CDR1 and CDR2 are LNHDA and SQIVND (reference sequence). The CDR3 spans 13 residues. Trimming removed 5 bases at V and 0 bases at J, with 5 bases between. DNA of the CDR3: TGTGCCAGTAGTCAGCTCTCTGGAAACACCATATATTTT. This sequence encodes CASSQLSGNTIYF.

This chain uses TRBV27 with TRBJ2-3, with TRBD2 matching 11 bases. This CDR3 contains 17 residues. After removal of 7 bases from V and 2 bases from J, the junction contained 11 bases not matched to a gene. The germline gives CDR1 MNHEY, CDR2 SMNVEV (reference sequence). The CDR3 sequence: CASNPERLAGLTDTQYF. The CDR3 nucleotides read TGTGCCAGCAACCCAGAACGACTAGCGGGACTCACAGATACGCAGTATTTT.